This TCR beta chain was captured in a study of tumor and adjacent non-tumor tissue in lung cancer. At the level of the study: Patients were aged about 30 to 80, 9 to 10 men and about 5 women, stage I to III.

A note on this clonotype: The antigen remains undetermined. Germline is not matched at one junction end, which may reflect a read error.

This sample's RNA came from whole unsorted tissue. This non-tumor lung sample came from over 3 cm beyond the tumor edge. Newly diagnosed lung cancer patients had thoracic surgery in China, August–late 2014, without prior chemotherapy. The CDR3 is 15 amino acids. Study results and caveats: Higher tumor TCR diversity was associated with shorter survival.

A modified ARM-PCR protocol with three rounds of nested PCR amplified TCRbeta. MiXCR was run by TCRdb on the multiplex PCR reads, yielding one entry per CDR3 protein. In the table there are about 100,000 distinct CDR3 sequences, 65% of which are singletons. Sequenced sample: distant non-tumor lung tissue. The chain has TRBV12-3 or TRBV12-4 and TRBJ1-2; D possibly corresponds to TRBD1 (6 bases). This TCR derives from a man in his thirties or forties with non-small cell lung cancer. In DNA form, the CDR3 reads TGTGCCACCAGTCTGTCGAGGGACATGGCTTATGGCTACACCTTC. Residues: CATSLSRDMAYGYTF.